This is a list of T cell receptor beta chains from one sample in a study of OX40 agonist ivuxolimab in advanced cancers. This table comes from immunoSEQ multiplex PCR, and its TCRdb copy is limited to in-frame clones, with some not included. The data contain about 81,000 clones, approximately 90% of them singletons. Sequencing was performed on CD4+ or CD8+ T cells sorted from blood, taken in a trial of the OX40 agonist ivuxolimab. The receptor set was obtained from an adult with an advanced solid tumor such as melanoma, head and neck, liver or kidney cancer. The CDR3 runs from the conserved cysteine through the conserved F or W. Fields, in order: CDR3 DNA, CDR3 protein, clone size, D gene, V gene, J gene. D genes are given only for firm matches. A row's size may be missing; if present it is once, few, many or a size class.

CDR3 DNA: TGTGCCAGCAGCTGGGGGACAGGTCTCTCCTACGAGCAGTACTTC
CDR3 protein: CASSWGTGLSYEQYF
clone size: -
D gene: TRBD1
V gene: TRBV5-4
J gene: TRBJ2-7

CDR3 DNA: TGTGCCAGCACTAGAGACACCGACTATGGCTACACCTTC
CDR3 protein: CASTRDTDYGYTF
clone size: -
D gene: -
V gene: TRBV28
J gene: TRBJ1-2

CDR3 DNA: TGTGCCAGCAGTGCGTCGCTGGCAGGTGGGGCCGGGGAGCTGTTTTTT
CDR3 protein: CASSASLAGGAGELFF
clone size: -
D gene: -
V gene: TRBV6-1
J gene: TRBJ2-2

CDR3 DNA: TGCGCCAGCAGCTTATCAGGGGGGAGCGGAAACACCATATATTTT
CDR3 protein: CASSLSGGSGNTIYF
clone size: -
D gene: TRBD1
V gene: TRBV5-1
J gene: TRBJ1-3

CDR3 DNA: TGTGCCAGCAGCTTAAACTCAGCTGGAAGTCCAGAGGCAAGAGAGACCCAGTACTTC
CDR3 protein: CASSLNSAGSPEARETQYF
clone size: -
D gene: -
V gene: TRBV7-3
J gene: TRBJ2-5

CDR3 DNA: TGCGCCAGCAGCTTCGATCAAGGGGCGTATGGCTACACCTTC
CDR3 protein: CASSFDQGAYGYTF
clone size: -
D gene: -
V gene: TRBV5-1
J gene: TRBJ1-2

CDR3 DNA: TGTGCCAGCAGCTTAGCGAGCGGGCGGAATGGCTACACCTTC
CDR3 protein: CASSLASGRNGYTF
clone size: -
D gene: -
V gene: TRBV7-9
J gene: TRBJ1-2

CDR3 DNA: TGTGCCAGCAGTTACGGTGGACATAGCAATCAGCCCCAGCATTTT
CDR3 protein: CASSYGGHSNQPQHF
clone size: -
D gene: -
V gene: TRBV27
J gene: TRBJ1-5

CDR3 DNA: TGTGCCAGCAGCTTCCCCGGGGTGGAGCAGTACTTC
CDR3 protein: CASSFPGVEQYF
clone size: -
D gene: -
V gene: TRBV7-2
J gene: TRBJ2-7

CDR3 DNA: TGCGCCAGCAGCGCCTTCGGACAGGGCCTCCAAGAGACCCAGTACTTC
CDR3 protein: CASSAFGQGLQETQYF
clone size: -
D gene: TRBD1
V gene: TRBV5-1
J gene: TRBJ2-5

CDR3 DNA: TGTGCCAGTAGTGGTTCGGGGGGGCGCCAAGAGACCCAGTACTTC
CDR3 protein: CASSGSGGRQETQYF
clone size: -
D gene: TRBD2
V gene: TRBV19
J gene: TRBJ2-5

CDR3 DNA: TGTGCCAGCAGCTCCTCCGGGACACTATCCCTCAATGAGCAGTTCTTC
CDR3 protein: CASSSSGTLSLNEQFF
clone size: -
D gene: -
V gene: TRBV7-9
J gene: TRBJ2-1

CDR3 DNA: TGTGCCTCAATGAAGGTGTTGCTAGCGGGGGGATATAATTTCAATGAGCAGTTCTTC
CDR3 protein: CASMKVLLAGGYNFNEQFF
clone size: -
D gene: TRBD2
V gene: TRBV2
J gene: TRBJ2-1

CDR3 DNA: TGTGCCAGCAGCCCCCGGCGTACCTACGAGCAGTACTTC
CDR3 protein: CASSPRRTYEQYF
clone size: -
D gene: -
V gene: TRBV7-9
J gene: TRBJ2-7

CDR3 DNA: TGTGCCAGTAGTATCTCCCGCAGGGGACCCGGGGAGCTGTTTTTT
CDR3 protein: CASSISRRGPGELFF
clone size: -
D gene: -
V gene: TRBV19
J gene: TRBJ2-2

CDR3 DNA: TGTGCCAGTAGTCCCTTAGATCAGCCCCAGCATTTT
CDR3 protein: CASSPLDQPQHF
clone size: few
D gene: -
V gene: TRBV19
J gene: TRBJ1-5

CDR3 DNA: TGTGCCAGCAGCTTAATGAGGGACAGGGGAGAGACCCAGTACTTC
CDR3 protein: CASSLMRDRGETQYF
clone size: once
D gene: TRBD1
V gene: TRBV5-5
J gene: TRBJ2-5

CDR3 DNA: TGTGCCAGCAGGACAGCAAATAGCAATCAGCCCCAGCATTTT
CDR3 protein: CASRTANSNQPQHF
clone size: -
D gene: -
V gene: TRBV5-5
J gene: TRBJ1-5

CDR3 DNA: TGTGCCACCCTAGACACCCGGAAAGCGAACACCGGGGAGCTGTTTTTT
CDR3 protein: CATLDTRKANTGELFF
clone size: -
D gene: -
V gene: TRBV5-8
J gene: TRBJ2-2

CDR3 DNA: TGTGCCAGCAGCTTGTCGGGGGCAACTAATGAAAAACTGTTTTTT
CDR3 protein: CASSLSGATNEKLFF
clone size: -
D gene: -
V gene: TRBV7-3
J gene: TRBJ1-4

CDR3 DNA: TGTGCCAGCAGCGTAGGTGGGACACCCAACTCTGGAAACACCATATATTTT
CDR3 protein: CASSVGGTPNSGNTIYF
clone size: few
D gene: -
V gene: TRBV9
J gene: TRBJ1-3

CDR3 DNA: TGTGCCAGCAGCCCGGAAAGAACAGATACGCAGTATTTT
CDR3 protein: CASSPERTDTQYF
clone size: -
D gene: -
V gene: TRBV21-1
J gene: TRBJ2-3